The 17 T cell receptor beta chains below come from one sample, sequenced in a study of Graves' ophthalmopathy and Graves' hyperthyroidism. RNA transcripts were the source from which TCR beta CDR3 regions were amplified. RT-PCR with HTBI primers came first, then second-round multiplex PCR. TCRdb fed the multiplex PCR reads into MiXCR, producing one record per CDR3 protein. The profile covers 1 million to 1.3 million distinct CDR3 sequences, with less than 45% appearing a single time and roughly 11% taken by the ten largest. Sequencing was carried out using peripheral blood or thyroid tissue (not recorded which). Source of these receptors: an adult man with Graves' hyperthyroidism.

The chain has TRBV5-4 and TRBJ1-5; D remains unclear. Germline CDR1 and CDR2: SGHNT and YYREEE (reference sequence). V gave up 2 bases and J gave up 4 bases, with 10 bases separating them. The CDR3 covers 14 residues. This CDR3 is CASSFVGRNQPQHF. The CDR3 region has the DNA TGTGCCAGCAGCTTTGTTGGTAGAAATCAGCCCCAGCATTTT.

This clonotype appeared a few times. V usage is TRBV12-3 or TRBV12-4 and J usage is TRBJ2-7, with D perhaps TRBD1 (6 bases). There are 14 residues in the CDR3. The ends were cut back, 5 bases at V and 10 bases at J, with 21 bases in the middle. DNA of the CDR3: TGTGCCAGCAGTACCGGGGCCGCCCCACAGGGTCAGTACTTC. Translated, it gives CASSTGAAPQGQYF.

A few counts support this clonotype. This chain joins TRBV4-3 and TRBJ1-5, with 7 bases lining up with TRBD1. The CDR3 has 18 residues. V was pared by 1 base and J by 3 bases, with 12 bases of the junction left unmatched. The germline CDR1 and CDR2 sequences are LGHNA and YSLEER. CDR3 residues: CASSQALTGAPPNQPQHF. The DNA of the CDR3 is TGCGCCAGCAGCCAAGCATTAACAGGGGCTCCCCCCAATCAGCCCCAGCATTTT.

This clonotype was recorded at least ten times. This sequence joins TRBV9 and TRBJ2-5; no clear D gene. Germline CDR1 reads SGDLS; CDR2 reads YYNGEE. This CDR3 contains 14 residues. Between the trimmed V and J ends, which lost 0 bases and 2 bases, there was a span of 8 bases. The CDR3 loop reads CASSVGTVQETQYF. The CDR3 DNA sequence: TGTGCCAGCAGCGTAGGGACGGTGCAAGAGACCCAGTACTTC.

This clonotype was recorded at least ten times. The chain couples TRBV10-2 to TRBJ2-7, with 8 bases lining up with TRBD1. CDR1 is WSHSY, CDR2 SAAADI, per germline. V trimming: 6 bases; J trimming: 2 bases; junction bases outside the gene matches: 6. CDR3 length equals 14 residues. CDR3 residues: CASREGQAAYEQYF. In DNA, the CDR3 is TGCGCCAGCAGAGAGGGACAGGCGGCCTACGAGCAGTACTTC.

The table lists this clonotype with many counts. V and J are TRBV7-6 and TRBJ2-2; the match to TRBD2 covers 10 bases. From germline, CDR1 is SGHVS and CDR2 FNYEAQ. CDR3 length equals 15 residues. After removal of 6 bases from V and 4 bases from J, the junction contained 5 bases not matched to a gene. The CDR3 protein is CASRSSGSGTGELFF. CDR3 coding DNA: TGTGCCAGCAGATCTAGCGGGAGTGGCACCGGGGAGCTGTTTTTT.

The chain is built from TRBV25-1 and TRBJ1-1, with TRBD1 identical over 7 bases. The J segment lost 8 bases and the V segment lost 6 bases, leaving 6 bases of the junction unmatched. CDR3 length equals 12 residues. The germline CDR1 and CDR2 sequences are MGHDK and SYGVNS. CDR3 in amino acids: CASRLGGAEAFF. DNA of the CDR3: TGTGCCAGCAGGCTAGGGGGCGCGGAAGCTTTCTTT. The full variable domain, in which reference TRBV25-1 and TRBJ1-1 provide the parts outside the CDR3, is EADIYQTPRYLVIGTGKKITLECSQTMGHDKMYWYQQDPGMELHLIHYSYGVNSTEKGDLSSESTVSRIRTEHFPLTLESARPSHTSQYLCASRLGGAEAFFGQGTRLTVV.

This clonotype was seen at least ten times. The V call is TRBV10-3, the J call TRBJ2-7, with TRBD2 matching over 7 bases. This CDR3 region has 14 residues. Germline lookup yields CDR1 ENHRY and CDR2 SYGVKD. With 3 bases clipped from V and 7 bases from J, the junction kept 9 bases outside the gene matches. The CDR3 coding sequence is TGTGCCATCAGTGACGGACTAGGAGGTATGGAGCAGTACTTC. Translated, it gives CAISDGLGGMEQYF.

This clonotype was recorded many times. The chain has TRBV29-1 and TRBJ2-6; 8 nucleotides line up with TRBD2. Germline V gene sequence: CDR1 SQVTM, CDR2 ANQGSEA. The CDR3 sequence is 13 residues long. The trim removed 7 bases at V and 4 bases at J, leaving 3 bases unmatched. Here the CDR3 reads CSAGRAGANVLTF. For the CDR3, the DNA is TGCAGCGCCGGGAGGGCCGGGGCCAACGTCCTGACTTTC.

The V call is TRBV20-1, the J call TRBJ1-2; TRBD1 is a possible D gene (5 bases). Per germline, CDR1 DFQATT and CDR2 SNEGSKA (reference sequence). Trimming cost V 3 bases and J 5 bases, with 10 bases left between them. The CDR3 sequence is 12 residues long. CDR3 bases: TGCAGTGCTAGCGACGGGGCTTATGGCTACACCTTC. Translating it yields CSASDGAYGYTF.

This clonotype was detected many times. The chain joins TRBV6-2 or TRBV6-3 to TRBJ2-2; 7 bases agree with TRBD1. Trimming removed 5 bases from V and 2 bases from J; junction bases left unmatched: 8. The CDR3 loop spans 16 amino acids. Germline values: CDR1 MNHEY, CDR2 SVGEGT. CDR3 in DNA: TGTGCCAGCAGTAACGGACAGGACCAAAACACCGGGGAGCTGTTTTTT. It encodes CASSNGQDQNTGELFF.

The chain carries TRBV4-2 and TRBJ1-4; D gene uncertain. From germline, CDR1 is LGHNA and CDR2 YNFKEQ. The CDR3 has 12 residues. V was cut by 4 bases and J by 14 bases, with 14 bases left in between. CDR3 sequence reads: CASSPVSGTLFF. Written as DNA, the CDR3 is TGTGCCAGCAGCCCCGTATCCGGAACCCTGTTTTTT.

This clonotype was recorded many times. The chain has TRBV5-6 and TRBJ2-7; maybe TRBD2 (5 bases). V was trimmed by 0 bases and J by 3 bases, leaving 13 bases between them. From germline, CDR1 is SGHDT and CDR2 YYEEEE. The CDR3 length is 15 residues. This chain's CDR3 is CASSLAASWNYEQYF. CDR3 DNA: TGTGCCAGCAGCTTGGCGGCTAGCTGGAACTACGAGCAGTACTTC.

This clonotype occurred a few times. The chain employs TRBV6-1 and TRBJ2-7; 12 positions match TRBD2. V was pared by 3 bases and J by 6 bases, with 6 bases of the junction left unmatched. Germline CDR1 and CDR2: MNHNS and SASEGT. The CDR3 sequence is 15 residues long. The CDR3 spells CASSEMTSGSSEQYF. The CDR3 DNA follows: TGTGCCAGCAGTGAGATGACTAGCGGGAGTAGCGAGCAGTACTTC.

The chain recombines TRBV7-2 with TRBJ2-5; D is possibly TRBD2 (6 bases). Germline values: CDR1 SGHTA, CDR2 FQGNSA. V gave up 0 bases and J gave up 7 bases, with 9 bases separating them. This CDR3 region has 13 residues. The CDR3 protein is CASSLATRGTQYF. CDR3 nucleotide sequence: TGTGCCAGCAGCTTAGCCACGCGGGGGACCCAGTACTTC.

This clonotype was seen ten or more times. V gene TRBV9 combines with J gene TRBJ1-6, with 9 bases matching TRBD1. The CDR3 has 15 amino acids. CDR1 is SGDLS and CDR2 is YYNGEE in the germline V gene. V shed 0 bases, J shed 9 bases, and the junction held 4 bases outside the gene matches. The CDR3 spells CASSVEDRGSSPLHF. CDR3 in DNA: TGTGCCAGCAGCGTAGAGGACAGGGGAAGTTCACCCCTCCACTTT.

Comment on this clonotype: Its ends do not fully match the called genes, so a read error is possible. The chain's CDR3 is CASSYTGSGELFF. The DNA of the CDR3 is TGTGCCAGCAGTTACACTGGGTCCGGGGAGCTGTTTTTT. The rearrangement uses TRBV10-2 and TRBJ2-2, with no clear D. The CDR3 is 13 amino acids. The germline gives CDR1 WSHSY, CDR2 SAAADI.